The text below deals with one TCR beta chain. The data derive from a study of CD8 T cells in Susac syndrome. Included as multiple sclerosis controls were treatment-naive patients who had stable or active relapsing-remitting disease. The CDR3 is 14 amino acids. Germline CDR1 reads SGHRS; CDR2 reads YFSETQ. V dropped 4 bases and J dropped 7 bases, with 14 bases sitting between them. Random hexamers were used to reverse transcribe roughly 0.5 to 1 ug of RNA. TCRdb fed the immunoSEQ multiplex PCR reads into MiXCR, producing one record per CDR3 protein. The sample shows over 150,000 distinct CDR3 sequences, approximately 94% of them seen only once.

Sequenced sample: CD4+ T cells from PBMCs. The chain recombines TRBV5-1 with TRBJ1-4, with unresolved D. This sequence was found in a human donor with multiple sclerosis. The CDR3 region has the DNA TGCGCCAGCAGCCTGTCGGCGATTAGTGAAAAACTGTTTTTT. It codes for CASSLSAISEKLFF.